This passage covers 32 T cell receptor beta chains from one sample sequenced in a study of blood T cell repertoires in COVID-19. The assay was immunoSEQ multiplex PCR, and TCRdb's table has in-frame clones only and misses some. Here the sample spans 650,000 to 800,000 clones, just under 90% being singletons. The specimen sequenced was peripheral blood. The receptors derive from a woman aged 18-29 years with acute or convalescent COVID-19.

Points on this clone: An end of the junction does not agree with germline; a read error may underlie this. The rearrangement uses TRBV6-4 and TRBJ1-2, with D tentatively TRBD1 (5 bases). CDR1 is MRHNA and CDR2 is SNTAGT in the germline V gene. The CDR3 contains 10 residues. The chain's CDR3 is CASSDLQAAF. The DNA of the CDR3 is TGTGCCAGCAGTGACTTACAGGCTGCCTTC.

This chain connects TRBV20-1 to TRBJ1-5; possibly TRBD1 for D (5 bases). The CDR3 totals 14 residues. V dropped 3 bases and J dropped 5 bases, with 14 bases sitting between them. CDR1 and CDR2 (germline): DFQATT, SNEGSKA (reference sequence). CDR3 nucleotides: TGCAGTGCTAGTCAGGGCCGGGCGGATCAGCCCCAGCATTTT. This codes for CSASQGRADQPQHF.

The chain combines TRBV2 with TRBJ1-2; D is undetermined. Trimming pared 8 bases from V and 2 bases from J, leaving 9 bases between. Germline values: CDR1 SNHLY, CDR2 FYNNEI. CDR3 length: 12 residues. This CDR3 reads CASPGGNYGYTF. The DNA for the CDR3 is TGTGCCAGCCCGGGAGGAAACTATGGCTACACCTTC. Full variable domain (outside the CDR3, taken from reference TRBV2 and TRBJ1-2): EPEVTQTPSHQVTQMGQEVILRCVPISNHLYFYWYRQILGQKVEFLVSFYNNEISEKSEIFDDQFSVERPDGSNFTLKIRSTKLEDSAMYFCASPGGNYGYTFGSGTRLTVV.

The chain carries TRBV9 and TRBJ2-2; a possible D gene is TRBD1 (6 bases). This CDR3 spans 16 amino acids. Trimming cost V 0 bases and J 6 bases, with 15 bases left between them. The V gene's germline CDR1 is SGDLS and CDR2 YYNGEE. The CDR3 reads CASSVGGLRTAGELFF. In DNA, the CDR3 is TGTGCCAGCAGCGTAGGGGGGCTTCGTACGGCCGGGGAGCTGTTTTTT. Variable domain in full (rest from reference TRBV9 and TRBJ2-2): DSGVTQTPKHLITATGQRVTLRCSPRSGDLSVYWYQQSLDQGLQFLIQYYNGEERAKGNILERFSAQQFPDLHSELNLSSLELGDSALYFCASSVGGLRTAGELFFGEGSRLTVL.

This chain connects TRBV7-2 to TRBJ1-2, with TRBD1 as a possible D gene (6 bases). The CDR3 sequence is 13 residues long. Germline V lookup: CDR1 SGHTA, CDR2 FQGNSA. Trimming removed 0 bases at V and 7 bases at J, with 9 bases between. CDR3 sequence reads: CASSLAGGRGYTF. In DNA form, the CDR3 reads TGTGCCAGCAGCTTAGCAGGGGGTCGTGGCTACACCTTC. The full variable domain, in which reference TRBV7-2 and TRBJ1-2 provide the parts outside the CDR3, is GAGVSQSPSNKVTEKGKDVELRCDPISGHTALYWYRQSLGQGLEFLIYFQGNSAPDKSGLPSDRFSAERTGGSVSTLTIQRTQQEDSAVYLCASSLAGGRGYTFGSGTRLTVV.

The rearrangement joins TRBV5-1 to TRBJ1-2; D possibly corresponds to TRBD1 (6 bases). CDR1 and CDR2 from the germline V gene are SGHRS and YFSETQ. CDR3 length: 13 residues. V was trimmed by 1 base and J by 4 bases, leaving 8 bases between them. CDR3 sequence (DNA): TGCGCCAGCAGCTTGCAACAGGGCTATGGCTACACCTTC. It encodes CASSLQQGYGYTF.

This sequence joins TRBV20-1 and TRBJ2-3, with a possible D match to TRBD2 (6 bases). This CDR3 contains 15 residues. V was shortened by 3 bases and J by 2 bases, with 15 bases between the two germline ends. Germline CDR1 reads DFQATT; CDR2 reads SNEGSKA (reference sequence). CDR3 protein: CSASSDYPSTDTQYF. CDR3 nucleotides: TGCAGTGCTAGTTCGGACTACCCATCCACAGATACGCAGTATTTT.

This clone was seen only once. The CDR3 bases are TGTGCCAGCAGCTTAGGTGTACAGGGCTCTTTCTTT. Translation: CASSLGVQGSFF. V is TRBV7-9 and J is TRBJ1-1; weak D call: TRBD1 (6 bases). Trimming took off 1 base at V and 12 bases at J, with 12 bases between the two ends. Per the germline V gene, CDR1 is SEHNR and CDR2 is FQNEAQ (reference sequence). The CDR3 has 12 amino acids.

This rearrangement joins TRBV7-2 to TRBJ1-6; 11 positions agree with TRBD1. The CDR3 is 14 residues long. J lost 13 bases, V lost 5 bases, and 7 bases had no gene match. The germline V gene has CDR1 SGHTA and CDR2 FQGNSA. DNA of the CDR3: TGTGCCAGCAGCGGACAGGGGGCAGGTCTTCCCCTCCACTTT. It specifies CASSGQGAGLPLHF.

The chain uses TRBV29-1 and TRBJ2-1, with 12 bases aligning to TRBD1. J gave up 4 bases and V 7 bases, and 11 bases lay outside the gene matches. Germline V lookup: CDR1 SQVTM, CDR2 ANQGSEA. The CDR3 length is 16 residues. CDR3 sequence reads: CSGVGTGGGRYNEQFF. For the CDR3, the DNA is TGCAGCGGGGTCGGGACAGGGGGCGGTCGATACAATGAGCAGTTCTTC.

The chain links TRBV5-1 to TRBJ2-2; tentatively, D is TRBD1 (5 bases). Trimming shortened V by 0 bases and J by 3 bases, and 15 bases separated the two germline ends. CDR1 and CDR2 (germline): SGHRS, YFSETQ. The CDR3 length is 17 residues. The CDR3 coding sequence is TGCGCCAGCAGCTTGGTCTCAGGGATAATGGACACCGGGGAGCTGTTTTTT. Protein: CASSLVSGIMDTGELFF.

This chain links TRBV3-1 (or the pseudogene TRBV3-2) with TRBJ1-4; 9 bases match TRBD1. CDR1 LGHDT and CDR2 YNNKEL come from the germline V gene (reference sequence). V lost 5 bases and J lost 5; bases outside the gene matches: 3. The CDR3 runs to 14 residues. This CDR3 reads CASSFDRGNEKLFF. The CDR3 region has the DNA TGTGCCAGCAGCTTTGACAGGGGGAATGAAAAACTGTTTTTT.

The rearrangement uses TRBV11-2 and TRBJ2-1; tentatively, D is TRBD2 (5 bases). V lost 5 bases and J 3 bases, leaving 8 bases between the germline ends. The CDR3 extends over 13 amino acids. CDR1 SGHAT and CDR2 FQNNGV come from the germline V gene. This CDR3 is CASSARGYNEQFF. CDR3 bases: TGTGCCAGCAGCGCTCGGGGCTACAATGAGCAGTTCTTC.

The rearrangement links TRBV19 to TRBJ1-5; no reliable D call. The V gene's germline CDR1 is LNHDA and CDR2 SQIVND (reference sequence). Trimming took 4 bases from V and 2 from J, leaving 9 bases between them. The CDR3 runs to 14 residues. The CDR3: CASSRLGGNQPQHF. The CDR3 DNA reads TGTGCCAGTAGTAGGTTGGGAGGCAATCAGCCCCAGCATTTT.

The chain uses TRBV7-2 and TRBJ1-6; D is perhaps TRBD1 (6 bases). V was pared by 3 bases and J by 12 bases, with 15 bases between. This CDR3 has 14 amino acids. CDR1 and CDR2 (germline): SGHTA, FQGNSA. Here the CDR3 DNA reads TGTGCCAGCAGCTTCCGAGGGGGGGCCGGACCCCTCCACTTT. Protein product: CASSFRGGAGPLHF. Filled out from reference TRBV7-2 and TRBJ1-6, the complete variable domain reads GAGVSQSPSNKVTEKGKDVELRCDPISGHTALYWYRQSLGQGLEFLIYFQGNSAPDKSGLPSDRFSAERTGGSVSTLTIQRTQQEDSAVYLCASSFRGGAGPLHFGNGTRLTVT.

V and J are TRBV5-1 and TRBJ1-6, with D perhaps matching TRBD1 (5 bases). Trimming stripped 3 bases from V and 8 bases from J, with 12 bases between. CDR1 SGHRS and CDR2 YFSETQ come from the germline V gene. This CDR3 has 14 residues. Here the CDR3 reads CASSSLGGDSPLHF. The CDR3 nucleotides are TGCGCCAGCAGCTCGCTGGGGGGGGATTCACCCCTCCACTTT. Complete variable domain (other parts from reference TRBV5-1 and TRBJ1-6): KAGVTQTPRYLIKTRGQQVTLSCSPISGHRSVSWYQQTPGQGLQFLFEYFSETQRNKGNFPGRFSGRQFSNSRSEMNVSTLELGDSALYLCASSSLGGDSPLHFGNGTRLTVT.

The chain carries TRBV7-3 and TRBJ2-2; D may be TRBD1 (6 bases). The V and J ends lost 5 bases and 4 bases respectively, with 17 bases between them. This CDR3 contains 16 residues. CDR1 is SGHTA, CDR2 FQGTGA, per germline. CDR3 in DNA: TGTGCCAGCAGCGCCGGACAGCTACCTTCCACCGGGGAGCTGTTTTTT. Its protein product is CASSAGQLPSTGELFF.

The chain combines TRBV6-4 with TRBJ2-1, with 7 bases aligning to TRBD1. Trimming removed 10 bases from V and 3 bases from J; junction bases left unmatched: 9. The CDR3 is 14 residues long. Germline V gene sequence: CDR1 MRHNA, CDR2 SNTAGT. The DNA for the CDR3 is TGTGCCACCCCACCCCAGGGGGACTACAATGAGCAGTTCTTC. Its protein is CATPPQGDYNEQFF.

The V gene is TRBV24-1, the J gene TRBJ2-1; a weak D match, TRBD2 (6 bases). Germline V gene data show CDR1 as KGHDR and CDR2 as SFDVKD. The CDR3 loop spans 16 amino acids. Trimming shortened V by 9 bases and J by 0 bases, and 17 bases separated the two germline ends. The CDR3 loop reads CATGPAAGYSYNEQFF. The CDR3 bases are TGTGCCACCGGCCCCGCGGCGGGGTACTCCTACAATGAGCAGTTCTTC.

This clone was detected a few times. The J gene is TRBJ1-2, the V gene TRBV18; the D gene is possibly TRBD1 (6 bases). The CDR3 runs 12 residues. Germline CDR1 and CDR2: KGHSH and LQKENI. V lost 8 bases, J lost 7 bases, and 14 bases lay in between. CDR3 residues: CASGQSGRGYTF. CDR3 in DNA: TGTGCCAGCGGACAGTCCGGGCGTGGCTACACCTTC. The variable domain in full, completed from reference TRBV18 and TRBJ1-2, reads NAGVMQNPRHLVRRRGQEARLRCSPMKGHSHVYWYRQLPEEGLKFMVYLQKENIIDESGMPKERFSAEFPKEGPSILRIQQVVRGDSAAYFCASGQSGRGYTFGSGTRLTVV.

The chain couples TRBV6-2 or TRBV6-3 to TRBJ2-7; perhaps TRBD1 as D (6 bases). V was cut by 6 bases and J by 0 bases, with 18 bases left in between. In germline, CDR1 is MNHEY, CDR2 SVGEGT. The CDR3 contains 16 residues. CDR3 amino acids: CASSPIPQGISYEQYF. For the CDR3, the DNA is TGTGCCAGCAGCCCCATCCCACAGGGCATCTCCTACGAGCAGTACTTC.

In its sample, this clone was seen once. The J gene is TRBJ2-2, the V gene TRBV6-4, with 9 bases fitting TRBD2. From germline, CDR1 is MRHNA and CDR2 SNTAGT. The CDR3 is 15 residues long. V shed 5 bases, J shed 5 bases, and the junction held 6 bases outside the gene matches. CDR3 nucleotide sequence: TGTGCCAGCAGTTATCTAGCGGGACCTACCGGGGAGCTGTTTTTT. Translating gives CASSYLAGPTGELFF.

The gene calls are TRBV19 and TRBJ1-2; the D gene is possibly TRBD1 (6 bases). CDR1 is LNHDA and CDR2 is SQIVND in the germline V gene (reference sequence). This CDR3 is built from 14 residues. V was trimmed by 9 bases and J by 5 bases, leaving 19 bases between them. CDR3 residues: CASHHRETPYGYTF. As DNA, the CDR3 is TGTGCCAGCCATCACAGGGAAACGCCTTATGGCTACACCTTC. Full variable domain (outside the CDR3, taken from reference TRBV19 and TRBJ1-2): DGGITQSPKYLFRKEGQNVTLSCEQNLNHDAMYWYRQDPGQGLRLIYYSQIVNDFQKGDIAEGYSVSREKKESFPLTVTSAQKNPTAFYLCASHHRETPYGYTFGSGTRLTVV.

The V and J genes are TRBV5-1 and TRBJ2-3, with TRBD1 as a possible D gene (7 bases). Germline values: CDR1 SGHRS, CDR2 YFSETQ. The CDR3 is 16 residues long. V was cut by 4 bases and J by 0 bases, with 15 bases left in between. The CDR3 loop is CASSPGDRRSTDTQYF. The CDR3 coding sequence is TGCGCCAGCAGCCCGGGGGACAGAAGAAGCACAGATACGCAGTATTTT.

The J gene is TRBJ2-5, the V gene TRBV9, with 11 bases aligning to TRBD2. Germline lookup yields CDR1 SGDLS and CDR2 YYNGEE. The V gene end was trimmed by 0 bases and the J gene end by 2 bases; junction bases not matched to a gene: 6. This CDR3 comprises 17 residues. The DNA for the CDR3 is TGTGCCAGCAGCGTAGCCCCTAGCGGGGGGTGGCAAGAGACCCAGTACTTC. It is translated as CASSVAPSGGWQETQYF.

The chain uses TRBV3-1 (or the pseudogene TRBV3-2) and TRBJ1-2; 8 nucleotides align to TRBD1. This CDR3 region has 13 residues. Germline CDR1 is LGHDT and CDR2 is YNNKEL (reference sequence). The ends lost 5 bases at V and 6 bases at J; junction bases unmatched: 5. CDR3 sequence (DNA): TGTGCCAGCAGCAAACAGGGGGTCCATGGCTACACCTTC. It yields the protein CASSKQGVHGYTF.

This chain connects TRBV12-3 or TRBV12-4 to TRBJ2-3, with TRBD1 identical over 9 bases. The CDR3 runs to 13 residues. Unmatched junction bases numbered 4, after V lost 7 bases and J lost 5 bases. As DNA, the CDR3 is TGTGCCAGCACCGGGACAGGGAGAGATACGCAGTATTTT. Translating it yields CASTGTGRDTQYF.

The chain has TRBV9 and TRBJ1-2; perhaps TRBD1 as D (5 bases). CDR1 SGDLS and CDR2 YYNGEE come from the germline V gene. With 0 bases removed from V and 8 bases from J, the gap between germline ends came to 14 bases. This CDR3 region has 14 residues. The CDR3 DNA reads TGTGCCAGCAGCGTAGTCGGCAGGGTAGGAGGCTACACCTTC. Amino acids: CASSVVGRVGGYTF. The full variable domain, its missing parts supplied by reference TRBV9 and TRBJ1-2, is DSGVTQTPKHLITATGQRVTLRCSPRSGDLSVYWYQQSLDQGLQFLIQYYNGEERAKGNILERFSAQQFPDLHSELNLSSLELGDSALYFCASSVVGRVGGYTFGSGTRLTVV.

This chain links TRBV5-4 with TRBJ1-1; 10 positions match TRBD1. Germline V gene sequence: CDR1 SGHNT, CDR2 YYREEE (reference sequence). The CDR3 sequence is 16 residues long. The J segment lost 6 bases and the V segment lost 4 bases, leaving 12 bases of the junction unmatched. Written as DNA, the CDR3 is TGTGCCAGCAGCACCATGACAGGGGGCGGCTTCCCTGAAGCTTTCTTT. It is translated as CASSTMTGGGFPEAFF.

This chain links TRBV24-1 with TRBJ1-5; D is ambiguous. The germline V and J ends were trimmed by 7 bases and 5 bases, with 11 bases remaining between them. The CDR3 runs 13 residues. CDR1 and CDR2 (germline): KGHDR, SFDVKD. The CDR3 coding sequence is TGTGCCACCAGGGGGAGGTTGGATCAGCCCCAGCATTTT. Translation: CATRGRLDQPQHF.

The chain is built from TRBV7-2 and TRBJ2-1; a weak D match, TRBD1 (5 bases). Germline assignment: CDR1 SGHTA and CDR2 FQGNSA. The CDR3 loop spans 13 amino acids. V was clipped by 5 bases and J by 6 bases, with 11 bases between them. The CDR3 coding sequence is TGTGCCAGCAGCAGCAGGGTCGGCAATGAGCAGTTCTTC. It is translated as CASSSRVGNEQFF.

The rearrangement links TRBV11-2 to TRBJ1-4; 7 nucleotides match TRBD1. The length of the CDR3 is 14 residues. Germline CDR1 is SGHAT and CDR2 is FQNNGV. The junction had 10 bases not matched to a gene; V was cut back by 0 bases and J by 15 bases. In nucleotides, the CDR3 is TGTGCCAGCAGCTTAGAATTCACGAGGGGGCAAGTGTTTTTT. This gives the protein CASSLEFTRGQVFF.